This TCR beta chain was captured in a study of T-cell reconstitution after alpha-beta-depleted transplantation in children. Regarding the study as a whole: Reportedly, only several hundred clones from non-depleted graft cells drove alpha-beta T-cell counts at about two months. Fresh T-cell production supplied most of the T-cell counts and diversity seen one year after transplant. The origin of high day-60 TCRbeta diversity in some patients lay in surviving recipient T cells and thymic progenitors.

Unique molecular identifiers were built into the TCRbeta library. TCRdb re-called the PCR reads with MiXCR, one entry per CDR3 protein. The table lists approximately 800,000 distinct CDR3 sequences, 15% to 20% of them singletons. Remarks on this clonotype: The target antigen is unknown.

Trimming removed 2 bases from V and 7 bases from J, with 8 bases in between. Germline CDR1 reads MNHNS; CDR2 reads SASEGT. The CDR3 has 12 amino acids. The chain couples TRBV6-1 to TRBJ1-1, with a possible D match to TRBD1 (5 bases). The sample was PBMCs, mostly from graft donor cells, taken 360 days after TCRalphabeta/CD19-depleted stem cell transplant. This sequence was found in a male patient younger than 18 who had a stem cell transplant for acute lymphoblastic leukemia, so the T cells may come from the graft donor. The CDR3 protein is CASSEWGFEAFF. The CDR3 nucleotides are TGTGCCAGCAGTGAATGGGGGTTTGAAGCTTTCTTT.